Shown below are 28 T cell receptor beta chains from a single sample sequenced in a study of Graves' ophthalmopathy and Graves' hyperthyroidism. Beta-chain TCR CDR3 regions were amplified from RNA transcripts. Second-round multiplex PCR followed a first-round RT-PCR using HTBI primers. TCRdb ran MiXCR on the multiplex PCR reads and lists one entry per CDR3 protein. Of over a million distinct CDR3 sequences in the sample, about 40% were seen once. The source material was peripheral blood or thyroid tissue (not recorded which). The receptors come from an adult man with Graves' hyperthyroidism.

The rearrangement joins TRBV9 to TRBJ1-6; D is unclear. In germline, CDR1 is SGDLS, CDR2 YYNGEE. V was pared by 0 bases and J by 7 bases, with 17 bases between. The CDR3 extends over 17 amino acids. The DNA of the CDR3 is TGTGCCAGCAGCGTAGGACTTCCGTCAGGAGGAAATTCACCCCTCCACTTT. Protein sequence: CASSVGLPSGGNSPLHF.

The rearrangement uses TRBV6-5 and TRBJ2-7; 11 positions match TRBD1. V trimming: 2 bases; J trimming: 2 bases; junction bases outside the gene matches: 11. This CDR3 region has 18 residues. Germline lookup yields CDR1 MNHEY and CDR2 SVGAGI. CDR3 in DNA: TGTGCCAGCAGTTACACCCGGGGGACAGGGGGATATACCTACGAGCAGTACTTC. It yields the protein CASSYTRGTGGYTYEQYF.

This clonotype was counted many times. This rearrangement joins TRBV25-1 to TRBJ2-7; D is undetermined. CDR3 length equals 11 residues. Trimming left V 5 bases short and J 5 bases short, with 7 bases between. Looked up from germline, CDR1 is MGHDK and CDR2 is SYGVNS. The CDR3 loop reads CASSNFDEQYF. Written as DNA, the CDR3 is TGTGCCAGCAGTAACTTCGACGAGCAGTACTTC.

V and J are TRBV7-2 and TRBJ1-6; D not resolved. The CDR3 is 13 amino acids. Germline lookup yields CDR1 SGHTA and CDR2 FQGNSA. V was pared by 5 bases and J by 18 bases, with 20 bases between. CDR3: CASSPAAWGTPHF. In DNA, the CDR3 is TGTGCCAGCAGCCCTGCCGCGTGGGGTACCCCCCACTTT.

CDR3 nucleotides: TGTGCCAGCAGCCAAAGTGCAGGGGGCTACTATGGCTACACCTTC. Translation gives CASSQSAGGYYGYTF. The chain employs TRBV11-2 and TRBJ1-2; TRBD1 aligns across 8 bases. V lost 5 bases, J lost 3 bases, and 8 bases stayed unmatched. Germline-derived CDR1 and CDR2 are SGHAT and FQNNGV. The CDR3 spans 15 residues.

V and J are TRBV10-3 and TRBJ2-1; D uncertain. The CDR3 is 16 amino acids. The V and J ends lost 6 bases and 5 bases respectively, with 20 bases between them. The V gene's germline CDR1 is ENHRY and CDR2 SYGVKD. In DNA form, the CDR3 reads TGTGCCATCAGGGAAAGGGTTGGGTCTGTTAACAATGAGCAGTTCTTC. Protein sequence: CAIRERVGSVNNEQFF.

This clonotype was seen many times. This sequence joins TRBV10-1 and TRBJ2-5; 8 nucleotides align to TRBD1. Germline CDR1 is WNHNN and CDR2 is SYGVQD (reference sequence). After removal of 2 bases from V and 7 bases from J, the junction contained 9 bases not matched to a gene. CDR3 length equals 15 residues. The CDR3 DNA sequence: TGCGCCAGCAGTGAGGGCCAGGGGGCCGAGGGGACCCAGTACTTC. Its protein product is CASSEGQGAEGTQYF.

This clonotype was observed many times. The CDR3 here is CSARDFRDTGELFF. CDR3 sequence (DNA): TGCAGTGCTAGAGATTTCAGAGACACCGGGGAGCTGTTTTTT. The gene calls are TRBV20-1 and TRBJ2-2; no clear D. This CDR3 spans 14 amino acids. V dropped 0 bases and J dropped 3 bases, with 8 bases sitting between them. CDR1 is DFQATT, CDR2 SNEGSKA, per germline (reference sequence).

The count of this clonotype is one. The CDR3 does not close with the conserved phenylalanine or tryptophan, likely indicating a read error. V usage is TRBV25-1 and J usage is TRBJ2-5, with D possibly being TRBD1 (6 bases). The CDR3 has 15 residues. Germline assignment: CDR1 MGHDK and CDR2 SYGVNS. The CDR3 protein is CACSARTVYQETQYL. The CDR3 nucleotides read TGTGCCTGCAGTGCCCGGACAGTATACCAAGAGACCCAGTACCTC.

The table lists this clonotype with a few counts. The V gene is TRBV24-1, the J gene TRBJ2-5; D not certain. From germline, CDR1 is KGHDR and CDR2 SFDVKD. With 11 bases removed from V and 5 bases from J, the gap between germline ends came to 17 bases. The CDR3 loop spans 13 amino acids. CDR3: CASSMAGRETQYF. Written as DNA, the CDR3 is TGTGCCAGTAGTATGGCCGGAAGGGAGACCCAGTACTTC.

V gene TRBV7-9 combines with J gene TRBJ2-5; 13 bases match TRBD2. Germline V gene lookup returns CDR1 SEHNR and CDR2 FQNEAQ (reference sequence). The CDR3 runs 16 residues. V gave up 5 bases and J gave up 0 bases; unmatched junction bases: 3. The CDR3 reads CASSAGLAGDQETQYF. In DNA form, the CDR3 reads TGTGCCAGCAGCGCCGGACTAGCGGGAGACCAAGAGACCCAGTACTTC.

V is TRBV11-2 and J is TRBJ2-7; D gene uncertain. V was pared by 3 bases and J by 5 bases, with 8 bases between. CDR3 length equals 12 residues. Germline V gives CDR1 SGHAT, CDR2 FQNNGV. CDR3 protein: CASSFGLHEQYF. The CDR3, as DNA: TGTGCCAGCAGCTTTGGGCTCCACGAGCAGTACTTC.

Points on this clonotype: This sequence may be a read error, since a much larger clone differs from it by one base. The chain recombines TRBV20-1 with TRBJ2-7; TRBD1 matches 8 bases. The germline gives CDR1 DFQATT, CDR2 SNEGSKA (reference sequence). There are 15 residues in the CDR3. The CDR3: CSARKTGTGTYGQYF. CDR3 nucleotide sequence: TGCAGTGCTAGAAAGACAGGGACAGGCACCTACGGGCAGTACTTC.

This clonotype has a count of ten or more. The chain links TRBV6-5 to TRBJ2-5, with TRBD1 matching 7 bases. Germline V gene sequence: CDR1 MNHEY, CDR2 SVGAGI. Trimming at V came to 0 bases and at J to 1 base, leaving 2 bases not matched to a gene. The CDR3 contains 15 residues. The DNA of the CDR3 is TGTGCCAGCAGTTACTCGGGACAGTTCCAAGAGACCCAGTACTTC. Translating it yields CASSYSGQFQETQYF.

This clonotype was counted only a few times. The rearrangement joins TRBV11-2 to TRBJ2-7; 10 nucleotides agree with TRBD1. The germline gives CDR1 SGHAT, CDR2 FQNNGV. V trimming: 2 bases; J trimming: 9 bases; junction bases outside the gene matches: 16. CDR3 length equals 17 residues. Here the CDR3 reads CASSLRVGQGLGLGQYF. CDR3 nucleotide sequence: TGTGCCAGCAGCTTAAGAGTGGGACAGGGGCTGGGCCTAGGGCAGTACTTC.

The CDR3 nucleotides read TGTGCCACCAGTCCTTGGGGGGCCAAAGAGACCCAGTACTTC. It is translated as CATSPWGAKETQYF. The genes are TRBV15 and TRBJ2-5; possibly TRBD1 or TRBD2 for D (6 bases each). From germline, CDR1 is LNHNV and CDR2 YYDKDF (reference sequence). Trimming shortened V by 6 bases and J by 3 bases, and 14 bases separated the two germline ends. The CDR3 has 14 residues. Filled out from reference TRBV15 and TRBJ2-5, the complete variable domain reads DAMVIQNPRYQVTQFGKPVTLSCSQTLNHNVMYWYQQKSSQAPKLLFHYYDKDFNNEADTPDNFQSRRPNTSFCFLDIRSPGLGDTAMYLCATSPWGAKETQYFGPGTRLLVL.

Regarding this clonotype: It is unclear where the CDR3 begins or ends on the DNA, so no DNA is shown, and the CDR3 is as TCRdb lists it. This chain joins TRBV29-1 and TRBJ1-4. From its first to its last residue, the CDR3 has 13 amino acids. Germline V gives CDR1 SQVTM, CDR2 ANQGSEA. This CDR3 reads CSVAGGTNEKPFF.

This chain joins TRBV27 and TRBJ2-2; D remains unclear. CDR1 and CDR2 from the germline V gene are MNHEY and SMNVEV (reference sequence). CDR3 size: 14 residues. Trimming cost V 5 bases and J 6 bases, with 13 bases left between them. The CDR3 is CASSEVLVPGELFF. CDR3 in DNA: TGTGCCAGCAGTGAGGTCCTTGTACCCGGGGAGCTGTTTTTT.

Comments on this clonotype: Just one base apart from a much larger clone, this may be a read error. The chain is built from TRBV7-2 and TRBJ1-2, with no clear D. This CDR3 has 16 amino acids. With 3 bases removed from V and 7 bases from J, the gap between germline ends came to 21 bases. Germline loops: CDR1 SGHTA, CDR2 FQGNSA. As DNA, the CDR3 is TGTGCCAGCAGCTTGGGTGGGAGGTACGATACTCGTGGCTACACCTTC. This codes for CASSLGGRYDTRGYTF.

This clonotype was seen more than once but under ten times. This sequence may be a read error, since a much larger clone differs from it by one base. The chain recombines TRBV10-3 with TRBJ2-5, with TRBD2 matching 11 bases. Germline V gives CDR1 ENHRY, CDR2 SYGVKD. Trimming removed 4 bases from V and 2 bases from J; junction bases left unmatched: 3. The CDR3 totals 15 residues. Here the CDR3 DNA reads TGTGCCATCAGTGGGACTAGCGGGCGACAAGAGACCCAGTACTTC. Residues: CAISGTSGRQETQYF.

This clonotype appeared many times. V gene TRBV10-3 combines with J gene TRBJ1-1; 7 nucleotides align to TRBD1. Trimming removed 6 bases from V and 1 base from J; junction bases left unmatched: 8. CDR3 length: 15 amino acids. Germline CDR1 is ENHRY and CDR2 is SYGVKD. In DNA, the CDR3 is TGTGCCATCAGAGCCTGGACAGGCAGGAACACTGAAGCTTTCTTT. Its translation: CAIRAWTGRNTEAFF.

To note about this clonotype: One end of the junction is discordant with germline, which a read error may explain. This chain links TRBV10-3 with TRBJ2-6; D possibly uses TRBD1 or TRBD2 (5 bases each). This CDR3 region has 16 residues. Germline assignment: CDR1 ENHRY and CDR2 SYGVKD. Here the CDR3 DNA reads TGTGCCAGCAGTTACTCGAGCGGCTCTGGGGCCAACATCCTGACTTTC. This codes for CASSYSSGSGANILTF.

In regard to this clonotype: A much larger clone lies a single base off, so this may be a read error. The chain employs TRBV9 and TRBJ1-1; D call uncertain. The CDR3 has 13 amino acids. Looked up from germline, CDR1 is SGDLS and CDR2 is YYNGEE. V lost 3 bases, J lost 4 bases, and 10 bases lay in between. This CDR3 is CASSEASGTEAFF. The CDR3 bases are TGTGCCAGCAGCGAGGCCTCGGGCACTGAAGCTTTCTTT.

In its sample, this clonotype was seen many times. The chain links TRBV7-9 to TRBJ2-5; TRBD1 might be the D (6 bases). CDR3 size: 13 residues. V lost 4 bases and J lost 2, with 8 bases in between. Germline V gives CDR1 SEHNR, CDR2 FQNEAQ (reference sequence). CDR3 nucleotides: TGTGCCAGCAGCTACAGGGCACAAGAGACCCAGTACTTC. This gives the protein CASSYRAQETQYF.

The V gene is TRBV12-3 or TRBV12-4, the J gene TRBJ1-2; D might be TRBD1 (5 bases). This CDR3 contains 14 residues. V lost 4 bases and J 4 bases, leaving 13 bases between the germline ends. In DNA form, the CDR3 reads TGTGCCAGCAGTTCAGGACATCTGGCCTATGGCTACACCTTC. Protein sequence: CASSSGHLAYGYTF.

This clonotype was counted ten times or more. The chain couples TRBV12-3 or TRBV12-4 to TRBJ1-1; D unresolved. Trimming left V 3 bases short and J 1 base short, with 6 bases between. This CDR3 is 13 amino acids long. CDR3 in amino acids: CASSFTPNTEAFF. CDR3 bases: TGTGCCAGCAGTTTTACTCCGAACACTGAAGCTTTCTTT.

This clonotype was recorded at least ten times. J is TRBJ1-3 and V is TRBV15; TRBD1 matches at 7 bases. The CDR3 sequence is 16 residues long. V shed 3 bases, J shed 3 bases, and the junction held 8 bases outside the gene matches. Germline CDR1 is LNHNV and CDR2 is YYDKDF (reference sequence). The CDR3 DNA reads as TGTGCCACCAGCAGGGACAGGCTTCAGTTTGGAAACACCATATATTTT. As protein: CATSRDRLQFGNTIYF.

This clonotype was recorded at least ten times. The V and J genes are TRBV15 and TRBJ2-7; 7 bases are a match to TRBD2. The CDR3 runs to 14 residues. Germline CDR1 is LNHNV and CDR2 is YYDKDF (reference sequence). The J segment lost 4 bases and the V segment lost 3 bases, leaving 6 bases of the junction unmatched. This chain's CDR3 is CATSRAGREYEQYF. The CDR3 nucleotides read TGTGCCACCAGCAGGGCAGGGCGGGAGTACGAGCAGTACTTC.